This T cell receptor (beta chain) was sequenced during a study of blood T cell repertoires in COVID-19. About the research overall: The United States, Italy and Spain supplied acute and convalescent COVID-19 samples. T cells, B-cell-depleted T cells, or PBMCs provided the cDNA or gDNA that served as material.

The authors' processing: Amplified reference gene primers provided the basis for estimating nucleated cell counts. Some clones are missing from TCRdb's copy, which holds only in-frame ones; the method was immunoSEQ multiplex PCR. Clone size and the V and J calls come from that table; the DNA yielded D and trimming. The top ten clones hold less than 2% of a sample with approximately 98,000 clones, 65% to 80% of them seen once. Germline CDR1 SGHRS, CDR2 YFSETQ. This CDR3 is 14 amino acids long. V lost 0 bases and J lost 4, with 10 bases in between. The clonotype was recovered from a woman aged 40 to 50 with acute or convalescent COVID-19. The chain joins TRBV5-1 to TRBJ2-5, with a possible D match to TRBD1 (5 bases). Material: peripheral blood. The CDR3 spells CASSLEGAGETQYF. Written as DNA, the CDR3 is TGCGCCAGCAGCTTGGAAGGGGCCGGAGAGACCCAGTACTTC.